This TCR beta chain comes out of a study of spatial heterogeneity in lung cancer. About the research overall: Detected sequences consistently included more beta-chain ones than alpha-chain ones.

The time point here: sample taken at primary tumor resection. TCRdb re-derived calls from the 5' RACE reads in MiXCR, one entry per CDR3 protein. Of 9,500 to 12,000 distinct CDR3 sequences detected, over 10% appear once; the ten largest clones hold over 9.5%. Germline V gene lookup returns CDR1 SGHTA and CDR2 FQGNSA. The CDR3 has 14 amino acids. The V end was cut by 4 bases, the J end by 12 bases, with 22 bases between. Of note for this clonotype: Its antigen is still unknown.

Study-level findings and limits: Expanded intratumoral alpha and beta TCR counts tracked tumor mutation counts.

The chain couples TRBV7-2 to TRBJ2-7, with D possibly TRBD2 on 5 matching bases. The sequence was obtained from a female donor with early-stage non-small cell lung cancer. This specimen was lung tumor tissue, taken at surgery. CDR3 sequence: CASSSDSGYNTPYF. In DNA form, the CDR3 reads TGTGCCAGCAGCTCGGACTCCGGGTACAATACACCGTACTTC. The variable domain in full, with the rest retrieved from reference TRBV7-2 and TRBJ2-7, is GAGVSQSPSNKVTEKGKDVELRCDPISGHTALYWYRQSLGQGLEFLIYFQGNSAPDKSGLPSDRFSAERTGGSVSTLTIQRTQQEDSAVYLCASSSDSGYNTPYFGPGTRLTVT.